This T cell receptor beta chain derives from a study of cytomegalovirus exposure and HLA in healthy donors. Findings of the study overall: HLA allele associations emerged for about 16,000 TCR beta sequences in a later analysis, at 0.05 false discovery rate. Despite most TCR sequences being rare, some public TCRs occurred in many donors. A later analysis linked a missense variant in DCLRE1C to the trimming of TCR beta V and J genes.

This CDR3 has 15 residues. Germline CDR1 and CDR2: SGDLS and YYNGEE. V shed 0 bases and J shed 3 bases, with 9 bases lying between them. The primer mix had 60 Vbeta and 13 Jbeta primers. Sequencing used immunoSEQ multiplex PCR; TCRdb keeps in-frame clones, though not all of them. The profile shows roughly 120,000 clones, 65% to 90% of them singletons. For this clone: The target antigen is unknown.

The V call is TRBV9, the J call TRBJ1-4; unclear D gene. This sequence originates from a woman in her 40s in good health and CMV-seronegative. The sequenced sample consisted of PBMCs. In DNA, the CDR3 is TGTGCCAGCAGCGTAGGCAGGCTCCCTAATGAAAAACTGTTTTTT. Amino acid sequence: CASSVGRLPNEKLFF.